The 8 T cell receptor beta chains below all came from one sample that was sequenced in a study of Ad26.COV2.S vaccination and SARS-CoV-2 variants. Some clones are missing from TCRdb's copy, which holds only in-frame ones; the method was immunoSEQ multiplex PCR. The top ten clones hold around a tenth of a sample with 200,000 to 250,000 clones, 85% to 90% of them seen once. Noted treatment: around 19 received Ad26.COV2.S at low or high dose, single or two shots; 5 received placebo; per-sample allocation not given. The samples date from day 63 after the first vaccine or placebo injection. The specimen comprised peripheral blood, sampled in a trial of Ad26.COV2.S vaccine versus placebo. These receptors were collected from a person aged 18 to 59 who received the Ad26.COV2.S COVID-19 vaccine or a placebo.

The rearrangement uses TRBV4-2 and TRBJ2-7, with a possible D match to TRBD2 (6 bases). The ends were cut back, 1 base at V and 2 bases at J, with 21 bases in the middle. CDR3 size: 18 residues. Germline V gives CDR1 LGHNA, CDR2 YNFKEQ. The CDR3 spells CASSQAPHSAGRPYEQYF. The CDR3 nucleotides are TGTGCCAGCAGCCAAGCCCCCCACAGCGCGGGGCGCCCCTACGAGCAGTACTTC.

This sequence joins TRBV6-5 and TRBJ2-2; no reliable D call. The CDR3 consists of 14 residues. Trimming left V 5 bases short and J 7 bases short, with 14 bases between. Germline V gene sequence: CDR1 MNHEY, CDR2 SVGAGI. DNA of the CDR3: TGTGCCAGCAGTACCCCGCTTTTGGGCGGGGAGCTGTTTTTT. Protein: CASSTPLLGGELFF.

Concerning this clone itself: The same CDR3 can be traced to other DNA sequences in this sample. This chain links TRBV28 with TRBJ2-2; perhaps D is TRBD1 or TRBD2 (6 bases each). The length of the CDR3 is 14 residues. The V end lost 3 bases, the J end lost 5 bases, and 10 bases lay between the germline ends. The germline V gene encodes CDR1 MDHEN and CDR2 SYDVKM. The DNA for the CDR3 is TGTGCCAGCAGTTTCAGGGGAGGAACCGGGGAGCTGTTTTTT. It encodes CASSFRGGTGELFF.

This sequence joins TRBV30 and TRBJ2-7, with D perhaps TRBD1 (5 bases). Germline V gene sequence: CDR1 GTSNPN, CDR2 SVGIG (reference sequence). With 5 bases removed from V and 4 bases from J, the gap between germline ends came to 18 bases. The CDR3 covers 14 residues. The CDR3 reads CAWSIGVSQYEQYF. Here the CDR3 DNA reads TGTGCCTGGTCTATAGGGGTTTCGCAGTACGAGCAGTACTTC.

This clone was found once. The chain is built from TRBV7-2 and TRBJ2-7; D unclear. Germline CDR1 and CDR2: SGHTA and FQGNSA. The length of the CDR3 is 13 residues. V lost 2 bases and J lost 2, with 7 bases in between. The CDR3 here is CASSLRLAYEQYF. The CDR3 DNA reads as TGTGCCAGCAGCTTAAGGCTAGCCTACGAGCAGTACTTC.

The gene calls are TRBV19 and TRBJ1-1; D uncertain. From germline, CDR1 is LNHDA and CDR2 SQIVND (reference sequence). Trimming shortened V by 7 bases and J by 1 base, and 13 bases separated the two germline ends. This CDR3 has 14 residues. DNA for the CDR3: TGTGCCAGTACCGCCTCAATTGGGAACACTGAAGCTTTCTTT. This gives the protein CASTASIGNTEAFF.

The V and J genes are TRBV5-1 and TRBJ1-1; 9 nucleotides match TRBD1. Looked up from germline, CDR1 is SGHRS and CDR2 is YFSETQ. The CDR3 extends over 14 amino acids. Unmatched junction bases numbered 5, after V lost 4 bases and J lost 4 bases. The CDR3 loop reads CASSAGTGITEAFF. As DNA, the CDR3 is TGCGCCAGCAGCGCCGGGACAGGGATCACTGAAGCTTTCTTT.

The J gene is TRBJ1-5, the V gene TRBV6-5; D gene uncertain. Germline CDR1 is MNHEY and CDR2 is SVGAGI. Deletions cut 7 bases from V and 4 bases from J, with 11 bases between. The CDR3 sequence is 13 residues long. CDR3 region: CASTGGVNQPQHF. CDR3 DNA sequence: TGTGCCAGCACTGGAGGCGTAAATCAGCCCCAGCATTTT.